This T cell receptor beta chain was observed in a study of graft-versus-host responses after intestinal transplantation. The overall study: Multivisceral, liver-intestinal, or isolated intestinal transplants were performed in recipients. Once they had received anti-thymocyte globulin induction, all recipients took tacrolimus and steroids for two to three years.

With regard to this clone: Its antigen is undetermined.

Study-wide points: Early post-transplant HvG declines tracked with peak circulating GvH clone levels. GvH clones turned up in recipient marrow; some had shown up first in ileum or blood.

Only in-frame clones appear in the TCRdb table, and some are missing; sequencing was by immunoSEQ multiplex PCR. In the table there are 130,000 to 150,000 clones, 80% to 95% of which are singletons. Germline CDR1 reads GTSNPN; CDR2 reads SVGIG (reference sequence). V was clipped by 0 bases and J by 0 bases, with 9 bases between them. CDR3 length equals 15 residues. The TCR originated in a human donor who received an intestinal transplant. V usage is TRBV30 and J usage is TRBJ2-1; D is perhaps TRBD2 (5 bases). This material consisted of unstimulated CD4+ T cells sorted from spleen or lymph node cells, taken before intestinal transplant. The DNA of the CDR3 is TGTGCCTGGAGTGTACTAGTGAGCTCCTACAATGAGCAGTTCTTC. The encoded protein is CAWSVLVSSYNEQFF. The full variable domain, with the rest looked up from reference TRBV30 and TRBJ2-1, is SQTIHQWPATLVQPVGSPLSLECTVEGTSNPNLYWYRQAAGRGLQLLFYSVGIGQISSEVPQNLSASRPQDRQFILSSKKLLLSDSGFYLCAWSVLVSSYNEQFFGPGTRLTVL.